This paragraph reports one T cell receptor beta chain. This table comes from immunoSEQ multiplex PCR, and its TCRdb copy is limited to in-frame clones, with some not included. Counted here are about 56,000 clones, 80% to 90% occurring once; the ten biggest clones make up roughly a tenth. The V and J ends lost 6 bases and 5 bases, in that order; junction bases with no gene match: 9. The CDR3 covers 15 residues. CDR1 WSHSY and CDR2 SAAADI come from the germline V gene. The source of the sample is a study of OX40 agonist ivuxolimab in advanced cancers. The material was CD4+ or CD8+ T cells sorted from blood, obtained in a trial of the OX40 agonist ivuxolimab. The sequence was obtained from an adult with an advanced solid tumor such as melanoma, head and neck, liver or kidney cancer. V and J are TRBV10-2 and TRBJ2-3, with 9 bases aligning to TRBD2. The CDR3 bases are TGCGCCAGCAGACTAGCGGGCATAAAGGGAGATACGCAGTATTTT. Protein sequence: CASRLAGIKGDTQYF.